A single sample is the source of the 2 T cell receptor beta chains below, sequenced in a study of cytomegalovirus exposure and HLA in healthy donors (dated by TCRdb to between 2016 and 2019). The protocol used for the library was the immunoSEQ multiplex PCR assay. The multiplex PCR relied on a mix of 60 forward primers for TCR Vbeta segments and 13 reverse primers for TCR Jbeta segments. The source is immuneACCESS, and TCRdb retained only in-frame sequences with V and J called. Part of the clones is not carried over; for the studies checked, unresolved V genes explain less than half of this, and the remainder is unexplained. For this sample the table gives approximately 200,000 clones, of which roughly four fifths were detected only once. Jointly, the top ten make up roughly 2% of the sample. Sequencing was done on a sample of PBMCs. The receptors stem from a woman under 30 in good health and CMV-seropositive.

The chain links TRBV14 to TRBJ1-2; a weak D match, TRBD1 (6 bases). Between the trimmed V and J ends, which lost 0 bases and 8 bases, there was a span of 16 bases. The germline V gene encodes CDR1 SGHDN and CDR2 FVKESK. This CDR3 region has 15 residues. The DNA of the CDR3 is TGTGCCAGCAGCCAAGATCGGAGACAGGCCGACGGCTACACCTTC. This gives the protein CASSQDRRQADGYTF.

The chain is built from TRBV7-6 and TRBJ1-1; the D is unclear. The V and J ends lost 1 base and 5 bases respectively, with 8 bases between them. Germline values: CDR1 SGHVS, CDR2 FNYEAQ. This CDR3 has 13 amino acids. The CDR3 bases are TGTGCCAGCAGCTTAGATCCGGGGACTGAAGCTTTCTTT. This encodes CASSLDPGTEAFF.